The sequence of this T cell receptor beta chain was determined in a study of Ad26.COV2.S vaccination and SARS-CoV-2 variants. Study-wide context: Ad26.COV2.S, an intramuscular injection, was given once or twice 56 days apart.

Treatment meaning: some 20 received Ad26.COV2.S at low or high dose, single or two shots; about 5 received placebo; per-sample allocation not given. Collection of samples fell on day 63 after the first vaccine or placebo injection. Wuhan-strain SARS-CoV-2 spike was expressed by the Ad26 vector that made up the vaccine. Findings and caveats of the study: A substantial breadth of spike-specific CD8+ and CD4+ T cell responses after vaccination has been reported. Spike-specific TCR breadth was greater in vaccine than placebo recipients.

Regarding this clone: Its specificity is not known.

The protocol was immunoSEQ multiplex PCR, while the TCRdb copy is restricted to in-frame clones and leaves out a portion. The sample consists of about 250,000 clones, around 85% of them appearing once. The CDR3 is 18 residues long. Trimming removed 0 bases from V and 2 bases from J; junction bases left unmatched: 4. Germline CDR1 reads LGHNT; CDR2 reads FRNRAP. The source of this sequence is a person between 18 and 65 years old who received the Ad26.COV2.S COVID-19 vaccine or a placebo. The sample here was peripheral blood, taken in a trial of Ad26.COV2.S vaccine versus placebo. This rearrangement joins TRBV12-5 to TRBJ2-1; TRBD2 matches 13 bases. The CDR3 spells CASGLVRTSGGAYNEQFF. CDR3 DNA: TGTGCTAGTGGTTTGGTCAGGACTAGCGGGGGAGCCTACAATGAGCAGTTCTTC.